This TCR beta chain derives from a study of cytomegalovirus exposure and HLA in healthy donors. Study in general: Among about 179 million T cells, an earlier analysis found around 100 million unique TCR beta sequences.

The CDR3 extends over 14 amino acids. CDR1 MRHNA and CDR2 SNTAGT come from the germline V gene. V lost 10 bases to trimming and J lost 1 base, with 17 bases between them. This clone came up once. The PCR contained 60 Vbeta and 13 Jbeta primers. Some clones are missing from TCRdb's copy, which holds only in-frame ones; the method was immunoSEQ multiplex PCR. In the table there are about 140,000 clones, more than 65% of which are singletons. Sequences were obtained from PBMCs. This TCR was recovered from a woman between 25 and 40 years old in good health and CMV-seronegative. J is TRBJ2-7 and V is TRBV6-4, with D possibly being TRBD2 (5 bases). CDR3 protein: CATSRAKRSYEQYF. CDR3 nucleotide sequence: TGTGCCACCTCTCGGGCCAAGCGGTCCTACGAGCAGTACTTC.